What follows describes a single T cell receptor (beta chain). This record comes from a study of blood T cell repertoires in COVID-19. The data were produced by immunoSEQ multiplex PCR, yet TCRdb's version contains in-frame clones alone and is incomplete. Of about 100,000 clones in the sample, less than 85% were seen once. The sequence was obtained from an older woman with acute or convalescent COVID-19. The material sequenced was peripheral blood.

Here the CDR3 reads CASSLGVGGLETQYF. In nucleotides, the CDR3 is TGTGCCAGCAGCCTAGGGGTGGGGGGTTTAGAGACCCAGTACTTC. The rearrangement links TRBV7-6 to TRBJ2-5; a weak D match, TRBD2 (6 bases). The CDR3 sequence is 15 residues long. The ends were cut back, 5 bases at V and 4 bases at J, with 17 bases in the middle. CDR1 and CDR2 from the germline V gene are SGHVS and FNYEAQ.